Listed below are T cell receptor beta chains from one sample, sequenced in a study of metastatic and nonmetastatic thyroid tumors. Via MiXCR, TCRdb re-called the PCR reads. The data show about 38,000 clones, about half seen once. What was sequenced was tumor tissue. The receptors here all came from a male donor with papillary thyroid cancer or a benign thyroid nodule (not recorded which). Some clones in this sample may be carry-over from other donors' samples. Both conserved end residues are part of each CDR3. The D gene is left open where the match is weak. The size field is filled for only some rows; it gives once, few, many or a size class.

v_call: TRBV7-8
j_call: TRBJ1-3
clone_size: -
d_call: -
cdr3_aa: CASSFEGQGGNTIYF
cdr3_nt: TGTGCCAGCAGCTTTGAGGGGCAGGGTGGAAACACCATATATTTT

v_call: TRBV6-1
j_call: TRBJ2-7
clone_size: few
d_call: TRBD2
cdr3_aa: CASTKGLAGYYEQYF
cdr3_nt: TGTGCCAGCACTAAGGGACTAGCGGGGTACTACGAGCAGTACTTC

v_call: TRBV7-2
j_call: TRBJ2-7
clone_size: -
d_call: TRBD2
cdr3_aa: CASSLAPSGRAPYEQYF
cdr3_nt: TGTGCCAGCAGCTTAGCCCCCAGCGGGAGGGCCCCCTACGAGCAGTACTTC

v_call: TRBV20-1
j_call: TRBJ1-6
clone_size: few
d_call: -
cdr3_aa: CSAMGHLNSPLHF
cdr3_nt: TGCAGTGCTATGGGACACCTTAATTCACCCCTCCACTTT

v_call: TRBV6-1
j_call: TRBJ1-2
clone_size: few
d_call: TRBD1
cdr3_aa: CASTPDRAYGYTF
cdr3_nt: TGTGCCAGCACCCCGGACAGGGCCTATGGCTACACCTTC

v_call: TRBV4-2
j_call: TRBJ1-6
clone_size: -
d_call: -
cdr3_aa: CASSQDWAPHSPLHF
cdr3_nt: TGTGCCAGCAGCCAAGATTGGGCCCCCCATTCACCCCTCCACTTT

v_call: TRBV20-1
j_call: TRBJ1-2
clone_size: -
d_call: -
cdr3_aa: CSARSEYGYTF
cdr3_nt: TGCAGTGCTAGATCGGAATATGGCTACACCTTC

v_call: TRBV28
j_call: TRBJ1-1
clone_size: few
d_call: -
cdr3_aa: CASSSQAVEAFF
cdr3_nt: TGTGCCAGCAGTTCTCAAGCAGTTGAAGCTTTCTTT

v_call: TRBV6-2/TRBV6-3
j_call: TRBJ2-3
clone_size: few
d_call: -
cdr3_aa: CASSNRRKGTDTQYF
cdr3_nt: TGTGCCAGCAGTAACAGGCGGAAGGGCACAGATACGCAGTATTTT

v_call: TRBV18
j_call: TRBJ1-4
clone_size: -
d_call: -
cdr3_aa: CASSPDPKTVNEKLFF
cdr3_nt: TGTGCCAGCTCACCGGACCCCAAGACAGTTAATGAAAAACTGTTTTTT

v_call: TRBV5-1
j_call: TRBJ2-7
clone_size: -
d_call: -
cdr3_aa: CASSFDSAGSSYEQYF
cdr3_nt: TGCGCCAGCAGCTTCGATAGCGCGGGAAGTTCCTACGAGCAGTACTTC

v_call: TRBV2
j_call: TRBJ2-5
clone_size: many
d_call: TRBD1
cdr3_aa: CASSGTGGGETQYF
cdr3_nt: TGTGCCAGCAGTGGGACAGGTGGAGGAGAGACCCAGTACTTC

v_call: TRBV20-1
j_call: TRBJ2-5
clone_size: -
d_call: -
cdr3_aa: CSARTPDLQETQYF
cdr3_nt: TGCAGTGCTAGGACCCCGGATTTGCAAGAGACCCAGTACTTC

v_call: TRBV6-1
j_call: TRBJ2-7
clone_size: few
d_call: -
cdr3_aa: CASSAGRGSSYEQYF
cdr3_nt: TGTGCCAGCAGTGCGGGTAGAGGGAGCTCCTACGAGCAGTACTTC

v_call: TRBV19
j_call: TRBJ1-6
clone_size: few
d_call: -
cdr3_aa: CASSTGSSSPLHF
cdr3_nt: TGTGCCAGTAGTACAGGGAGTAGTTCACCCCTCCACTTT

v_call: TRBV7-9
j_call: TRBJ2-3
clone_size: medium-sized
d_call: -
cdr3_aa: CAASSPFANTDTQYF
cdr3_nt: TGTGCCGCCTCTTCCCCTTTCGCGAACACAGATACGCAGTATTTT

v_call: TRBV19
j_call: TRBJ2-3
clone_size: -
d_call: TRBD2
cdr3_aa: CASIFTTSPFTDTQYF
cdr3_nt: TGTGCCAGTATCTTCACGACTAGCCCGTTCACAGATACGCAGTATTTT

v_call: TRBV7-2
j_call: TRBJ2-7
clone_size: -
d_call: -
cdr3_aa: CASSLEPGRSYEQYF
cdr3_nt: TGTGCCAGCAGCTTAGAACCAGGCCGTTCCTACGAGCAGTACTTC

v_call: TRBV20-1
j_call: TRBJ2-7
clone_size: -
d_call: -
cdr3_aa: CSAREGPGAYEQYF
cdr3_nt: TGCAGTGCTAGAGAGGGACCGGGAGCCTACGAGCAGTACTTC

v_call: TRBV9
j_call: TRBJ2-1
clone_size: few
d_call: TRBD2
cdr3_aa: CASSDDPASGKNSYNEQFF
cdr3_nt: TGTGCCAGCAGCGACGATCCGGCTAGCGGGAAGAATTCCTACAATGAGCAGTTCTTC

v_call: TRBV4-2
j_call: TRBJ2-7
clone_size: -
d_call: -
cdr3_aa: CASSRPDRDNYEQYF
cdr3_nt: TGTGCCAGCAGCCGACCCGACCGGGACAACTACGAGCAGTACTTC

v_call: TRBV19
j_call: TRBJ2-7
clone_size: few
d_call: TRBD1
cdr3_aa: CASSGTGGYEQYF
cdr3_nt: TGTGCCAGTAGTGGGACAGGGGGATACGAGCAGTACTTC

v_call: TRBV6-1
j_call: TRBJ1-5
clone_size: -
d_call: -
cdr3_aa: CASSLGQISNQPQHF
cdr3_nt: TGTGCCAGCAGCCTGGGCCAAATTAGCAATCAGCCCCAGCATTTT

v_call: TRBV20-1
j_call: TRBJ2-1
clone_size: -
d_call: TRBD2
cdr3_aa: CSKEWGREGREQFF
cdr3_nt: TGCAGTAAAGAATGGGGCAGGGAGGGTCGTGAGCAGTTCTTC

v_call: TRBV19
j_call: TRBJ2-7
clone_size: -
d_call: TRBD1
cdr3_aa: CASSLGTGGIYEQYF
cdr3_nt: TGTGCCAGTAGTCTAGGGACAGGGGGCATCTACGAGCAGTACTTC

v_call: TRBV14
j_call: TRBJ1-1
clone_size: -
d_call: -
cdr3_aa: CASSQDWGSAFF
cdr3_nt: TGTGCCAGCAGCCAAGATTGGGGGTCAGCTTTCTTT

v_call: TRBV20-1
j_call: TRBJ1-6
clone_size: -
d_call: -
cdr3_aa: CSARSRQGISPLHF
cdr3_nt: TGCAGTGCTAGATCGCGCCAGGGGATCTCCCCCCTCCACTTT

v_call: TRBV30
j_call: TRBJ2-7
clone_size: -
d_call: -
cdr3_aa: CAWSRDIGAGYEQYF
cdr3_nt: TGTGCCTGGAGTCGGGACATTGGGGCTGGATACGAGCAGTACTTC

v_call: TRBV5-1
j_call: TRBJ1-2
clone_size: -
d_call: -
cdr3_aa: CASSTGLQGGYTF
cdr3_nt: TGCGCCAGCAGCACGGGACTTCAGGGCGGCTACACCTTC

v_call: TRBV9
j_call: TRBJ2-7
clone_size: -
d_call: TRBD1
cdr3_aa: CASSETGTGVTGEQYF
cdr3_nt: TGTGCCAGCAGCGAGACCGGGACAGGGGTTACTGGCGAGCAGTACTTC

v_call: TRBV15
j_call: TRBJ2-2
clone_size: -
d_call: TRBD1
cdr3_aa: CATSSGQGDTGELFF
cdr3_nt: TGTGCCACCAGCTCAGGACAGGGAGACACCGGGGAGCTGTTTTTT

v_call: TRBV19
j_call: TRBJ1-3
clone_size: -
d_call: -
cdr3_aa: CASAPDTSSGNTIYF
cdr3_nt: TGTGCCAGCGCCCCGGACACCAGCTCTGGAAACACCATATATTTT

v_call: TRBV2
j_call: TRBJ2-7
clone_size: -
d_call: -
cdr3_aa: CASSWTAYEQYF
cdr3_nt: TGTGCCAGCAGTTGGACAGCCTACGAGCAGTACTTC

v_call: TRBV4-1
j_call: TRBJ1-5
clone_size: -
d_call: TRBD1
cdr3_aa: CASSQRDRGSNQPQHF
cdr3_nt: TGCGCCAGCAGCCAAAGGGACAGGGGTAGCAATCAGCCCCAGCATTTT

v_call: TRBV20-1
j_call: TRBJ2-5
clone_size: once
d_call: TRBD1
cdr3_aa: CSARTGQGYTETQYF
cdr3_nt: TGCAGTGCTAGAACGGGACAGGGGTACACGGAGACCCAGTACTTC

v_call: TRBV7-9
j_call: TRBJ1-4
clone_size: -
d_call: -
cdr3_aa: CASSPDLPTNEKLFF
cdr3_nt: TGTGCCAGCAGCCCGGACCTCCCAACTAATGAAAAACTGTTTTTT

v_call: TRBV6-1
j_call: TRBJ2-3
clone_size: few
d_call: TRBD1
cdr3_aa: CASSEPGQGAAQYF
cdr3_nt: TGTGCCAGCAGTGAGCCGGGACAGGGGGCTGCGCAGTATTTT

v_call: TRBV5-1
j_call: TRBJ2-7
clone_size: -
d_call: -
cdr3_aa: CASSRGPPTYEQYF
cdr3_nt: TGCGCCAGCAGCCGGGGGCCGCCGACCTACGAGCAGTACTTC

v_call: TRBV11-2
j_call: TRBJ2-5
clone_size: -
d_call: -
cdr3_aa: CASSFGQKYQETQYF
cdr3_nt: TGTGCCAGCAGCTTTGGCCAGAAGTACCAAGAGACCCAGTACTTC

v_call: TRBV11-2
j_call: TRBJ2-7
clone_size: many
d_call: -
cdr3_aa: CASSLENGPLSWEQYF
cdr3_nt: TGTGCCAGCAGCTTAGAAAACGGGCCACTGTCTTGGGAGCAGTACTTC

v_call: TRBV27
j_call: TRBJ1-2
clone_size: few
d_call: -
cdr3_aa: CASSLSPSDRTANYGYTF
cdr3_nt: TGTGCCAGCAGTTTATCCCCTTCCGACCGAACTGCTAACTATGGCTACACCTTC

v_call: TRBV20-1
j_call: TRBJ2-3
clone_size: -
d_call: TRBD2
cdr3_aa: CSVRTGRDNTDTQYF
cdr3_nt: TGCAGTGTAAGAACCGGGAGGGACAACACAGATACGCAGTATTTT

v_call: TRBV20-1
j_call: TRBJ2-3
clone_size: few
d_call: TRBD2
cdr3_aa: CSARLAGGPDTQYF
cdr3_nt: TGCAGTGCGCGCCTAGCGGGAGGGCCAGATACGCAGTATTTT

v_call: TRBV4-2
j_call: TRBJ1-4
clone_size: -
d_call: TRBD1
cdr3_aa: CASSQLSGTGDEKLFF
cdr3_nt: TGTGCCAGCAGCCAACTCTCCGGGACAGGTGATGAAAAACTGTTTTTT

v_call: TRBV11-3
j_call: TRBJ1-1
clone_size: few
d_call: -
cdr3_aa: CASSQRGLNTEAFF
cdr3_nt: TGTGCCAGCAGCCAGCGAGGGCTGAACACTGAAGCTTTCTTT

v_call: TRBV27
j_call: TRBJ2-1
clone_size: few
d_call: TRBD2
cdr3_aa: CASSPGLARANEQFF
cdr3_nt: TGTGCCAGCAGCCCCGGACTAGCCCGCGCCAATGAGCAGTTCTTC

v_call: TRBV12-3/TRBV12-4
j_call: TRBJ2-7
clone_size: few
d_call: -
cdr3_aa: CASSPLPEDEQYF
cdr3_nt: TGTGCCAGCAGTCCACTACCGGAGGACGAGCAGTACTTC

v_call: TRBV2
j_call: TRBJ1-1
clone_size: -
d_call: TRBD1
cdr3_aa: CASTQGENTEAFF
cdr3_nt: TGTGCCAGTACACAGGGGGAGAACACTGAAGCTTTCTTT

v_call: TRBV5-6
j_call: TRBJ1-2
clone_size: once
d_call: -
cdr3_aa: CASRRTVYGYTF
cdr3_nt: TGTGCCAGCAGGCGGACGGTCTATGGCTACACCTTC

v_call: TRBV12-3/TRBV12-4
j_call: TRBJ2-1
clone_size: -
d_call: TRBD2
cdr3_aa: CASRLGREGEQFF
cdr3_nt: TGTGCCAGCAGACTCGGGCGGGAGGGGGAGCAGTTCTTC

v_call: TRBV14
j_call: TRBJ2-1
clone_size: -
d_call: TRBD2
cdr3_aa: CASSLTLIAGTYNEQFF
cdr3_nt: TGTGCCAGCAGCCTCACCTTAATAGCGGGCACCTACAATGAGCAGTTCTTC

v_call: TRBV5-6
j_call: TRBJ2-3
clone_size: -
d_call: TRBD2
cdr3_aa: CASSRTSGFTDTQYF
cdr3_nt: TGTGCCAGCAGCCGGACTAGCGGGTTCACAGATACGCAGTATTTT

v_call: TRBV4-1
j_call: TRBJ1-2
clone_size: -
d_call: -
cdr3_aa: CASSQEEAGVYGYTF
cdr3_nt: TGCGCCAGCAGCCAAGAGGAGGCCGGGGTCTATGGCTACACCTTC